Sequencing of this T cell receptor (beta chain) was carried out in a study of response to subunit inactivated influenza vaccine. A single record per CDR3 protein comes from TCRdb applying MiXCR to the RT-PCR reads. The data show around 520,000 distinct CDR3 sequences, about 12% seen once. V was clipped by 7 bases and J by 1 base; unmatched bases: 6. CDR1 is ENHRY, CDR2 SYGVKD, per germline. The CDR3 is made up of 14 amino acids. Details on this clonotype: Its antigen is unidentified.

Regarding the study as a whole: The authors suggested that every seasonal influenza vaccination recruits few new T cells.

The chain joins TRBV10-3 to TRBJ2-5, with 7 bases identical to TRBD2. The sequences come from PBMCs from blood, collected on the day of vaccination. This clonotype was obtained from a man aged 45 to 65 who received an inactivated influenza vaccine. CDR3 nucleotides: TGTGCCATCAAAGGGGAGGGGTCCCAAGAGACCCAGTACTTC. Encoded protein: CAIKGEGSQETQYF.